This T cell receptor beta chain was obtained from a study of blood T cells in healthy people across ages. Primed by a sample-barcoded 5' primer and a J-beta primer mix, a second PCR proceeded for 7 to 11 cycles. Via MiXCR, TCRdb re-called the 5' RACE reads, giving one row per CDR3 protein. The data hold 600,000 or so distinct CDR3 sequences, with about 30% observed a single time. The CDR3 runs to 15 residues. Germline V gene data show CDR1 as SGHTA and CDR2 as FQGNSA. The V end lost 5 bases, the J end lost 3 bases, and 16 bases lay between the germline ends. Investigators took roughly 9.5 milliliters of peripheral blood from every donor. Isolated per sample were at least 7 million PBMCs. Per sample, extraction of total RNA gave at least 5.5 micrograms in every case. This clonotype was observed many times.

This clonotype originated in a woman older than 75 in good health. The rearrangement uses TRBV7-2 and TRBJ2-5; D gene unclear. The sample taken for sequencing was blood. The CDR3 is CASSPRLGVEETQYF. For the CDR3, the DNA is TGTGCCAGCAGCCCCCGACTTGGGGTGGAAGAGACCCAGTACTTC.